The rows below give T cell receptor beta chains drawn from one sample of a study of blood T cell repertoires in COVID-19. The table came from immunoSEQ multiplex PCR; TCRdb's copy has only in-frame clones and leaves some out. The table lists roughly 380,000 clones, 75% to 90% of them singletons. Sequences were obtained from peripheral blood. Receptors were obtained from a woman aged 40 to 49 with COVID-19, enrolled during active disease. CDR3s include the opening cysteine and the closing phenylalanine or tryptophan. A D gene is named only where the DNA matches it firmly. Only part of the rows carry a size: once, few, many, or a class if the clone is expanded.

v_call,j_call,d_call,clone_size,cdr3_nt,cdr3_aa
TRBV28,TRBJ2-7,TRBD1,.,TGTGCCACCCAGACAGGGGGAACCTACGAGCAGTACTTC,CATQTGGTYEQYF
TRBV27,TRBJ2-1,.,.,TGTGCCAGCAGTCCACCGACTAGCAATGAGCAGTTCTTC,CASSPPTSNEQFF
TRBV7-2,TRBJ1-5,TRBD1,.,TGTGCCAGCAGACTCCCGGGACAGAATCAGCCCCAGCATTTT,CASRLPGQNQPQHF
TRBV6-6,TRBJ1-2,.,.,TGTGCCAGCAGTTACTCGGGCGGGTCAAAGGATGGCTACACCTTC,CASSYSGGSKDGYTF
TRBV29-1,TRBJ1-4,.,.,TGCAGCGTTTGTTCCCCGCAGGGTGGTGAAAAACTGTTTTTT,CSVCSPQGGEKLFF
TRBV30,TRBJ1-2,TRBD1,few,TGTGCCTGGAGTGGAGGGTCCGGGACAGGGGGCTTAGGAGGCTATGGCTACACCTTC,CAWSGGSGTGGLGGYGYTF
TRBV5-4,TRBJ2-2,TRBD1,.,TGTGCCAGCAGCTTGGGGGCCAGGGGGCTCACCGGGGAGCTGTTTTTT,CASSLGARGLTGELFF
TRBV12-5,TRBJ2-7,.,.,TGTGCTAGTGGTTCGAGAAACTACGAGCAGTACTTC,CASGSRNYEQYF
TRBV6-2/TRBV6-3,TRBJ1-5,.,.,TGTGCCAGCAGTCAACGCACCAGGGGTAGAGGTCAGCCCCAGCATTTT,CASSQRTRGRGQPQHF
TRBV12-3/TRBV12-4,TRBJ2-7,.,.,TGTGCCAGCAGTACAGGGGGGGCCTACGAGCAGTACTTC,CASSTGGAYEQYF
TRBV7-7,TRBJ2-5,.,.,TGTGCTAGCAGCCTAAGGACACACCAAGAGACCCAGTACTTC,CASSLRTHQETQYF
TRBV7-2,TRBJ2-1,TRBD2,.,TGTGCCAGCAGCTTCTCTAGCGGTGGGGGTGAGCAGTTCTTC,CASSFSSGGGEQFF
TRBV21-1,TRBJ1-2,.,.,TGTGCCAGCAGCAAAAAGGGGAAGGGGGAGAGCTATGGCTACACCTTC,CASSKKGKGESYGYTF
TRBV5-1,TRBJ1-2,.,few,TGCGCCAGCAGCTCGGCCGACAACAACTATGGCTACACCTTC,CASSSADNNYGYTF
TRBV27,TRBJ2-7,TRBD1,.,TGTGCCAGCAGGGGACAGGGGCGCTACGAGCAGTACTTC,CASRGQGRYEQYF
TRBV6-5,TRBJ2-1,TRBD2,.,TGTGCCAGCAGTTACTCCCGGGGGGGGTCCTACAATGAGCAGTTCTTC,CASSYSRGGSYNEQFF
TRBV28,TRBJ2-2,TRBD1,.,TGTGCCAGCAGGTCAAGGGACAGAGGGTGGAAGACCGGGGAGCTGTTTTTT,CASRSRDRGWKTGELFF
TRBV18,TRBJ2-1,TRBD1,.,TGTGCCAGCTCACCCAATGGACAGGGAGGCTACAATGAGCAGTTCTTC,CASSPNGQGGYNEQFF
TRBV4-3,TRBJ1-4,.,.,TGCGCCAGCAGCTCTTACCGACAGGAAGGGATTAATGAAAAACTGTTTTTT,CASSSYRQEGINEKLFF
TRBV15,TRBJ1-1,.,.,TGTGCCACCAGCAGAGGGTTGACAGCCACAGAAGCTTTCTTT,CATSRGLTATEAFF
TRBV7-3,TRBJ1-1,.,.,TGTGCCAGCAGCCAGGGAACTGGGAGGGCTGAAGCTTTCTTT,CASSQGTGRAEAFF
TRBV5-4,TRBJ2-5,TRBD2,.,TGTGCCAGCAGCTTGTCGCGACGGGAGGGGGAGACCCAGTACTTC,CASSLSRREGETQYF
TRBV3-1/TRBV3-2,TRBJ1-1,.,.,TGTGCCAGCAGCTCACAGATTAACACTGAAGCTTTCTTT,CASSSQINTEAFF
TRBV7-2,TRBJ2-1,.,once,TGTGCCAGCAGCTTAGCCCAGACGGGTAATGAGCAGTTCTTC,CASSLAQTGNEQFF
TRBV19,TRBJ1-4,TRBD1,.,TGTGCCAGTAGTATAGATCTTCGGAGTACAGGGGGCCGAGAAAAACTGTTTTTT,CASSIDLRSTGGREKLFF
TRBV7-9,TRBJ2-7,.,.,TGTGCCAGCAGCCTAACCGGGGTTCCTTACGAGCAGTACTTC,CASSLTGVPYEQYF
TRBV4-3,TRBJ2-1,.,.,TGCGCCAGCAGCCAAGATAGCCCGGGGAGCTCCTACAATGAGCAGTTCTTC,CASSQDSPGSSYNEQFF
TRBV7-9,TRBJ1-1,.,.,TGTGCCAGCAGCTTGACCTCGGGAGGGACTGAAGCTTTCTTT,CASSLTSGGTEAFF
TRBV6-2/TRBV6-3,TRBJ2-1,TRBD2,.,TGTGCCAGCAGTGTAGCGGGGGGGCATAGTGAGCAGTTCTTC,CASSVAGGHSEQFF
TRBV19,TRBJ2-7,.,.,TGTGCCAGTAGTATAGATACAGCCTACGAGCAGTACTTC,CASSIDTAYEQYF
TRBV2,TRBJ1-1,.,.,TGTGCCAGCAGTGAGTCCAGTATGAACACTGAAGCTTTCTTT,CASSESSMNTEAFF
TRBV28,TRBJ2-5,TRBD1,.,TGTGCCAGTTGCATGGGACAGGAAGAGACCCAGTACTTC,CASCMGQEETQYF
TRBV27,TRBJ2-3,TRBD1,.,TGTGCCAGCACCGGGGACAGCTTCGGTGGCACAGATACGCAGTATTTT,CASTGDSFGGTDTQYF
TRBV5-6,TRBJ2-7,.,.,TGTGCCAGCAGCTTGCGGGCGGGAGAGCAGTACTTC,CASSLRAGEQYF
TRBV7-2,TRBJ1-5,.,few,TGTGCCAGCAGCTTAGGGCAGGTTGGTGGTCAGCCCCAGCATTTT,CASSLGQVGGQPQHF
TRBV5-6,TRBJ2-1,.,.,TGTGCCAGCAGGACCCGAGGGAGAAGTAGACATGAGCAGTTCTTC,CASRTRGRSRHEQFF
TRBV25-1,TRBJ2-1,TRBD2,.,TGTGCCAGCAGTGCTAGCGGGAGGAATGAGCAGTTCTTC,CASSASGRNEQFF
TRBV7-2,TRBJ1-2,.,.,TGTGCCAGCAGCCAGGACAAGGATTATGGCTACACCTTC,CASSQDKDYGYTF
TRBV19,TRBJ2-1,TRBD2,.,TGTGCCAGTACCTCTAGCGGGAGCCCCTACAATGAGCAGTTCTTC,CASTSSGSPYNEQFF
TRBV4-1,TRBJ1-3,.,.,TGCGCCAGCAGCCAACTATTGGGACAAGGGTTCAGAAACACCATATATTTT,CASSQLLGQGFRNTIYF
TRBV6-2/TRBV6-3,TRBJ1-5,.,.,TGTGCCAGCAGTTACTCGCGCAGGGGAAGGGATCAGCCCCAGCATTTT,CASSYSRRGRDQPQHF
TRBV5-5,TRBJ1-2,TRBD1,.,TGTGCCAGCAGCTTGGGGGGAACACAGGGGATAGCTAACTATGGCTACACCTTC,CASSLGGTQGIANYGYTF
TRBV27,TRBJ2-2,TRBD2,.,TGTGCCAGCAGCCCGATACGACTAGCGGGAGTATCGCCCGGGGAGCTGTTTTTT,CASSPIRLAGVSPGELFF
TRBV18,TRBJ1-4,TRBD1,once,TGTGCCAGCTCACTTAAAACAGGGGGCGGTGAAAAACTGTTTTTT,CASSLKTGGGEKLFF
TRBV5-6,TRBJ1-1,.,.,TGTGCCAGCAGCGTAGAGCCGATGAACACTGAAGCTTTCTTT,CASSVEPMNTEAFF
TRBV5-8,TRBJ2-5,.,.,TGTGCCAGCAGCTTGAATACTGAGACCCAGTACTTC,CASSLNTETQYF
TRBV28,TRBJ1-4,.,.,TGTGCCAGCAGTTCGCCAGTAACTAATGAAAAACTGTTTTTT,CASSSPVTNEKLFF
TRBV28,TRBJ1-2,.,.,TGTGCCAGCAGTTTTAAGGGTGCCGGAGGGGGGGGAGGCTACACCTTC,CASSFKGAGGGGGYTF
TRBV28,TRBJ2-7,.,few,TGTGCCAGCAGTTTAAGGTCAGGGGCCAGCTCCTACGAGCAGTACTTC,CASSLRSGASSYEQYF
TRBV7-9,TRBJ1-4,.,.,TGTGCCAGCAGCTTAGGAGGACGCGGGATGAATGAAAAACTGTTTTTT,CASSLGGRGMNEKLFF
TRBV30,TRBJ1-2,TRBD1,.,TGTGCCTGGAGTCTGACAGGGACTGTAAGCTACTATGGCTACACCTTC,CAWSLTGTVSYYGYTF
TRBV7-2,TRBJ1-6,.,once,TGTGCCAGCAGCTTTTCTGATATGGCTAGCGGGACCCTCCACTTT,CASSFSDMASGTLHF
TRBV27,TRBJ2-5,.,.,TGTGCCAGCGGCCCAAATCTGTGGCTCGCCATGCAAGAGACCCAGTACTTC,CASGPNLWLAMQETQYF
TRBV5-1,TRBJ1-5,TRBD1,.,TGCGCCAGCAGCTTGGGACAGGGCGACCAGCCCCAGCATTTT,CASSLGQGDQPQHF
TRBV15,TRBJ1-5,.,.,TGTGCCACCACGGCAGCAGGGGTTGGCAATCAGCCCCAGCATTTT,CATTAAGVGNQPQHF